Presented here are 20 T cell receptor beta chains from one specimen sequenced in a study of T cell responses to AZD1222 COVID-19 vaccine. TCRdb keeps only in-frame clones here, not all; method: immunoSEQ multiplex PCR. The sample lists roughly 90,000 clones, roughly nine tenths occurring once. The sequencing used peripheral blood, collected 28 days after the second AZD1222 dose. These receptor sequences come from an adult who received the AZD1222 COVID-19 vaccine.

The chain is built from TRBV5-1 and TRBJ1-1; possibly TRBD1 for D (6 bases). Germline V gives CDR1 SGHRS, CDR2 YFSETQ. The CDR3 consists of 14 residues. V dropped 4 bases and J dropped 5 bases, with 15 bases sitting between them. The CDR3 region has the DNA TGCGCCAGCAGCGAGCAGGGGATTGGGACTGAAGCTTTCTTT. It encodes CASSEQGIGTEAFF.

This chain connects TRBV13 to TRBJ2-5; TRBD2 matches at 9 bases. Germline loops: CDR1 PRHDT, CDR2 FYEKMQ (reference sequence). J was trimmed by 5 bases and V by 5 bases; bases with no gene match: 6. This CDR3 is built from 14 residues. CDR3 bases: TGTGCCAGCAGCCTCCTAGCGGGGATGGAGACCCAGTACTTC. Amino acids: CASSLLAGMETQYF.

This rearrangement joins TRBV5-4 to TRBJ1-1; D is uncertain. This CDR3 contains 14 residues. Trimming took 5 bases from V and 1 from J, leaving 12 bases between them. The germline CDR1 and CDR2 sequences are SGHNT and YYREEE (reference sequence). CDR3 in DNA: TGTGCCAGCAGAAATATATACAGGAACACTGAAGCTTTCTTT. Protein sequence: CASRNIYRNTEAFF.

This chain's CDR3 is CASSYGQIPNEKLFF. For the CDR3, the DNA is TGTGCCAGCAGTTACGGACAGATCCCTAATGAAAAACTGTTTTTT. The J gene is TRBJ1-4, the V gene TRBV6-6; tentatively, D is TRBD1 (6 bases). The V gene lost 2 bases and the J gene lost 3 bases, with 10 bases spanning the gap. The CDR3 consists of 15 residues. Looked up from germline, CDR1 is MNHNY and CDR2 is SVGAGI (reference sequence).

The chain has TRBV7-9 and TRBJ1-3, with a possible D match to TRBD1 (6 bases). Per the germline V gene, CDR1 is SEHNR and CDR2 is FQNEAQ (reference sequence). The CDR3 has 16 residues. The ends were cut back, 5 bases at V and 0 bases at J, with 14 bases in the middle. The CDR3 spells CASSPPGQSSGNTIYF. The CDR3 bases are TGTGCCAGCAGCCCACCGGGACAAAGCTCTGGAAACACCATATATTTT.

About this clone itself: Other DNA sequences in this specimen translate into the identical CDR3. The rearrangement uses TRBV24-1 and TRBJ1-2, with D possibly matching TRBD1 (6 bases). The V end lost 2 bases, the J end lost 4 bases, and 16 bases lay between the germline ends. Germline-derived CDR1 and CDR2 are KGHDR and SFDVKD. This CDR3 spans 16 amino acids. Here the CDR3 reads CATSDSLRGAGYGYTF. CDR3 nucleotide sequence: TGTGCCACCAGTGATTCCCTTAGGGGGGCCGGCTATGGCTACACCTTC.

The J gene is TRBJ1-4, the V gene TRBV10-3; no reliable D call. The V and J ends lost 4 bases and 2 bases respectively, with 8 bases between them. The V gene's germline CDR1 is ENHRY and CDR2 SYGVKD. The CDR3 loop spans 14 amino acids. The CDR3 reads CAISGHGTNEKLFF. As DNA, the CDR3 is TGTGCCATCAGTGGCCACGGTACTAATGAAAAACTGTTTTTT.

This chain joins TRBV27 and TRBJ1-6; unclear D gene. Per germline, CDR1 MNHEY and CDR2 SMNVEV (reference sequence). The germline V and J ends were trimmed by 3 bases and 7 bases, with 7 bases remaining between them. The CDR3 extends over 13 amino acids. The DNA for the CDR3 is TGTGCCAGCAGTTTCGAGAGGAATTCACCCCTCCACTTT. Translation: CASSFERNSPLHF.

The chain has TRBV6-4 and TRBJ2-3, with a possible D match to TRBD2 (6 bases). This CDR3 has 16 residues. The V end lost 7 bases, the J end lost 3 bases, and 20 bases lay between the germline ends. CDR1 is MRHNA, CDR2 SNTAGT, per germline. As DNA, the CDR3 is TGTGCCAGCAAAGTAGCGGTACGCCGCGGGACAGATACGCAGTATTTT. As protein: CASKVAVRRGTDTQYF.

This rearrangement joins TRBV12-3 or TRBV12-4 to TRBJ1-3; D remains unclear. The V end lost 2 bases, the J end lost 1 base, and 0 bases lay between the germline ends. CDR3 length: 12 residues. CDR3 loop: CASSLSGNTIYF. The CDR3 nucleotides are TGTGCCAGCAGTTTATCTGGAAACACCATATATTTT.

The rearrangement links TRBV28 to TRBJ1-6; D not resolved. The CDR3 length is 13 residues. The germline V gene encodes CDR1 MDHEN and CDR2 SYDVKM. The V end was cut by 4 bases, the J end by 7 bases, with 8 bases between. Here the CDR3 DNA reads TGTGCCAGCAGTTATGACCCCAATTCACCCCTCCACTTT. It yields the protein CASSYDPNSPLHF.

This clone has just a few counts. The chain couples TRBV18 to TRBJ1-3; D unclear. Trimming shortened V by 0 bases and J by 0 bases, and 9 bases separated the two germline ends. Germline V gene lookup returns CDR1 KGHSH and CDR2 LQKENI. The CDR3 runs 16 residues. CDR3 sequence (DNA): TGTGCCAGCTCACCACCGATGGTTCTCTCTGGAAACACCATATATTTT. It specifies CASSPPMVLSGNTIYF.

The V and J genes are TRBV5-4 and TRBJ2-7; a weak D match, TRBD2 (5 bases). This CDR3 spans 13 amino acids. Per germline, CDR1 SGHNT and CDR2 YYREEE (reference sequence). V shed 1 base and J shed 6 bases, with 11 bases lying between them. This chain's CDR3 is CASSLQASPEQYF. DNA for the CDR3: TGTGCCAGCAGCTTGCAGGCTAGCCCCGAGCAGTACTTC.

The chain has TRBV10-3 and TRBJ2-2; D is unresolved. Germline lookup yields CDR1 ENHRY and CDR2 SYGVKD. There are 12 residues in the CDR3. V lost 0 bases and J lost 7, with 3 bases in between. As DNA, the CDR3 is TGTGCCATCAGTGAGTCGTTCGGGGAGCTGTTTTTT. Its translation is CAISESFGELFF.

The DNA for the CDR3 is TGTGCCGGAAACCGAATGAACACTGAAGCTTTCTTT. Translated, it gives CAGNRMNTEAFF. The rearrangement links TRBV2 to TRBJ1-1; D is unresolved. This CDR3 contains 12 residues. V dropped 11 bases and J dropped 0 bases, with 10 bases sitting between them. The germline V gene has CDR1 SNHLY and CDR2 FYNNEI. The full variable domain, in which reference TRBV2 and TRBJ1-1 provide the parts outside the CDR3, is EPEVTQTPSHQVTQMGQEVILRCVPISNHLYFYWYRQILGQKVEFLVSFYNNEISEKSEIFDDQFSVERPDGSNFTLKIRSTKLEDSAMYFCAGNRMNTEAFFGQGTRLTVV.

In this sample, this clone turned up a few times. The chain recombines TRBV7-8 with TRBJ1-3; D is uncertain. From germline, CDR1 is SGHVS and CDR2 FQNEAQ. The CDR3 loop spans 16 amino acids. V was cut by 1 base and J by 9 bases, with 19 bases left in between. CDR3 bases: TGTGCCAGCAGCTTAGGTCGTCTAGGGAAGTTAGTCACCATATATTTT. Its translation is CASSLGRLGKLVTIYF.

The chain is built from TRBV9 and TRBJ2-5; TRBD2 matches 15 bases. The V and J ends lost 3 bases and 6 bases, in that order; junction bases with no gene match: 3. Germline V gene data show CDR1 as SGDLS and CDR2 as YYNGEE. This CDR3 has 15 amino acids. The chain's CDR3 is CASSEGLAGGQTQYF. The CDR3, as DNA: TGTGCCAGCAGCGAAGGACTAGCGGGGGGGCAGACCCAGTACTTC.

V and J are TRBV7-9 and TRBJ2-6; the D gene is possibly TRBD1 (5 bases). This CDR3 contains 15 residues. CDR1 and CDR2 (germline): SEHNR, FQNEAQ (reference sequence). Trimming stripped 8 bases from V and 4 bases from J, with 15 bases between. The CDR3: CASPRQLRGANVLTF. The CDR3 DNA reads TGTGCCAGCCCACGACAGCTCCGGGGGGCCAACGTCCTGACTTTC.

The chain uses TRBV5-6 and TRBJ1-4, with D tentatively TRBD1 (6 bases). Trimming removed 4 bases from V and 7 bases from J, with 17 bases in between. The germline V gene has CDR1 SGHDT and CDR2 YYEEEE. This CDR3 spans 15 amino acids. The CDR3 sequence: CASSRQVIGGEKLFF. CDR3 DNA: TGTGCCAGCAGCCGACAGGTTATCGGGGGTGAAAAACTGTTTTTT.

The CDR3 loop reads CASSEGPNEQFF. In DNA form, the CDR3 reads TGTGCCAGCTCCGAGGGACCAAATGAGCAGTTCTTC. The chain combines TRBV27 with TRBJ2-1; possibly TRBD1 or TRBD2 for D (5 bases each). CDR3 size: 12 residues. Looked up from germline, CDR1 is MNHEY and CDR2 is SMNVEV (reference sequence). The V end was cut by 8 bases, the J end by 7 bases, with 12 bases between.